These 23 T cell receptor beta chains were all obtained from the same sample, sequenced in a study of T-cell reconstitution after alpha-beta-depleted transplantation in children. Unique molecular identifiers were used to barcode this TCRbeta library. TCRdb re-derived calls from the PCR reads in MiXCR, one entry per CDR3 protein. The sample comprises roughly 790,000 distinct CDR3 sequences, 15% to 20% of which are singletons, and 5% rests with the top ten. The sequencing here drew on PBMCs, mostly from graft donor cells, taken 360 days after TCRalphabeta/CD19-depleted stem cell transplant. The receptors shown here come from a male patient aged 10 to 17 who had a stem cell transplant for acute lymphoblastic leukemia, so the T cells may come from the graft donor.

In its sample, this clonotype was seen a few times. The chain joins TRBV4-1 to TRBJ1-4; maybe TRBD1 (5 bases). The CDR3 totals 15 residues. CDR1 and CDR2 from the germline V gene are MGHRA and YSYEKL. V lost 0 bases and J 8 bases, leaving 13 bases between the germline ends. Here the CDR3 DNA reads TGCGCCAGCAGCCAAGAGTCGGGACTTGGCGAAAAACTGTTTTTT. It yields the protein CASSQESGLGEKLFF.

The chain recombines TRBV24-1 with TRBJ2-2; 8 bases match TRBD1. This CDR3 contains 18 residues. J was trimmed by 0 bases and V by 4 bases; bases with no gene match: 9. From germline, CDR1 is KGHDR and CDR2 SFDVKD. The CDR3: CATSDFGQGRANTGELFF. The CDR3 nucleotides read TGTGCCACCAGTGACTTTGGACAGGGAAGGGCGAACACCGGGGAGCTGTTTTTT.

The chain couples TRBV5-1 to TRBJ2-1, with D possibly matching TRBD2 (6 bases). Germline lookup yields CDR1 SGHRS and CDR2 YFSETQ. This CDR3 is built from 17 residues. The V and J ends lost 4 bases and 0 bases respectively, with 17 bases between them. For the CDR3, the DNA is TGCGCCAGCAGCCGGACTGGGACTTTGAGCTCCTACAATGAGCAGTTCTTC. Its translation is CASSRTGTLSSYNEQFF.

The J gene is TRBJ2-1, the V gene TRBV5-1; D unclear. The ends were cut back, 0 bases at V and 8 bases at J, with 12 bases in the middle. The CDR3 consists of 14 residues. Germline loops: CDR1 SGHRS, CDR2 YFSETQ. DNA of the CDR3: TGCGCCAGCAGCTTGGCTCGAGAGCCGGATGAGCAGTTCTTC. This gives the protein CASSLAREPDEQFF.

The rearrangement uses TRBV12-3 or TRBV12-4 and TRBJ2-7; 9 bases align to TRBD2. V gave up 4 bases and J gave up 2 bases; unmatched junction bases: 3. This CDR3 is built from 14 residues. CDR3 loop: CASSYGTSTYEQYF. The CDR3 DNA sequence: TGTGCCAGCAGTTACGGGACTAGCACCTACGAGCAGTACTTC.

The chain has TRBV20-1 and TRBJ2-4, with TRBD1 identical over 7 bases. J lost 2 bases, V lost 3 bases, and 7 bases had no gene match. Germline values: CDR1 DFQATT, CDR2 SNEGSKA (reference sequence). This CDR3 spans 15 amino acids. The CDR3 protein is CSASAPGQTKNIQYF. The CDR3 region has the DNA TGCAGTGCTAGTGCCCCGGGACAGACCAAAAACATTCAGTACTTC.

This clonotype was detected only a few times. The genes are TRBV20-1 and TRBJ1-6, with D maybe TRBD1 (5 bases). This CDR3 region has 17 residues. The germline CDR1 and CDR2 sequences are DFQATT and SNEGSKA (reference sequence). Trimming cost V 0 bases and J 0 bases, with 12 bases left between them. CDR3 in DNA: TGCAGTGCTAGAGATCCAGGGTTAAGCTCCTATAATTCACCCCTCCACTTT. Its translation is CSARDPGLSSYNSPLHF.

This clonotype was observed many times. V and J are TRBV29-1 and TRBJ2-7; 9 bases match TRBD1. The CDR3 is made up of 13 amino acids. CDR1 and CDR2 (germline): SQVTM, ANQGSEA. The V segment lost 4 bases and the J segment 5 bases; nucleotides outside the gene matches: 6. This CDR3 reads CSVAGTGQNEQYF. The CDR3 bases are TGCAGCGTTGCCGGGACAGGGCAGAACGAGCAGTACTTC.

Here the CDR3 reads CASSRMYNEQFF. The CDR3 DNA is TGTGCCAGCAGCCGCATGTACAATGAGCAGTTCTTC. The V gene is TRBV5-6, the J gene TRBJ2-1; D is undetermined. Trimming stripped 4 bases from V and 4 bases from J, with 6 bases between. The CDR3 spans 12 residues. Germline V gives CDR1 SGHDT, CDR2 YYEEEE.

This clonotype was counted at least ten times. The V call is TRBV28, the J call TRBJ2-2, with D perhaps TRBD2 (6 bases). The germline V gene has CDR1 MDHEN and CDR2 SYDVKM. The CDR3 spans 11 residues. V gave up 11 bases and J gave up 5 bases, with 9 bases separating them. CDR3: CAGGTTGELFF. The CDR3 nucleotides are TGTGCCGGGGGGACGACCGGGGAGCTGTTTTTT.

This clonotype was recorded at least ten times. J is TRBJ2-3 and V is TRBV28; TRBD2 is a possible D gene (5 bases). The germline V and J ends were trimmed by 2 bases and 0 bases, with 6 bases remaining between them. Germline V gene sequence: CDR1 MDHEN, CDR2 SYDVKM. The CDR3 contains 14 residues. The CDR3 here is CASSLERSTDTQYF. The CDR3 nucleotides are TGTGCCAGCAGTTTAGAGCGGAGCACAGATACGCAGTATTTT.

The genes are TRBV27 and TRBJ2-1, with D perhaps matching TRBD1 (5 bases). CDR1 is MNHEY and CDR2 is SMNVEV in the germline V gene (reference sequence). This CDR3 comprises 15 residues. Trimming shortened V by 2 bases and J by 10 bases, and 18 bases separated the two germline ends. In nucleotides, the CDR3 is TGTGCCAGCAGTTTAAGGGGCCCGACTGCGATAGAGCAGTTCTTC. Its translation: CASSLRGPTAIEQFF.

This clonotype was picked up a small number of times. V usage is TRBV6-5 and J usage is TRBJ2-3, with a weak D call TRBD2 (5 bases). Looked up from germline, CDR1 is MNHEY and CDR2 is SVGAGI. The CDR3 runs to 19 residues. The V end was cut by 0 bases, the J end by 3 bases, with 22 bases between. CDR3 residues: CASSYSMRPTDLATDTQYF. The CDR3 nucleotides read TGTGCCAGCAGTTACTCGATGCGCCCTACGGACCTAGCAACAGATACGCAGTATTTT.

This chain connects TRBV6-1 to TRBJ1-1; D possibly corresponds to TRBD1 (6 bases). Germline CDR1 is MNHNS and CDR2 is SASEGT. CDR3 size: 17 residues. V lost 6 bases and J 0 bases, leaving 20 bases between the germline ends. As DNA, the CDR3 is TGTGCCAGCAGATCACAGGGCCGAGGGTACATGAACACTGAAGCTTTCTTT. Its protein is CASRSQGRGYMNTEAFF.

V usage is TRBV7-9 and J usage is TRBJ2-5, with D perhaps being TRBD1 or TRBD2 (5 bases each). Germline CDR1 and CDR2: SEHNR and FQNEAQ (reference sequence). Trimming stripped 7 bases from V and 9 bases from J, with 21 bases between. This CDR3 has 14 residues. CDR3 DNA: TGTGCCAGCAACATCGGGACCCCACCGACTCCCCAGTACTTC. Its protein is CASNIGTPPTPQYF.

This clonotype has only a few counts. CDR3 sequence: CSAREARYSHIEQFF. The CDR3 DNA follows: TGCAGTGCTAGAGAAGCGAGATATTCCCATATTGAGCAGTTCTTC. The J gene is TRBJ2-1, the V gene TRBV20-1; D not resolved. Germline loops: CDR1 DFQATT, CDR2 SNEGSKA (reference sequence). The CDR3 contains 15 residues. V dropped 0 bases and J dropped 9 bases, with 18 bases sitting between them.

The chain couples TRBV12-3 or TRBV12-4 to TRBJ2-5; D call uncertain. CDR3 length: 14 amino acids. Deletions cut 3 bases from V and 4 bases from J, with 12 bases between. CDR3 in DNA: TGTGCCAGCAGTTTCCGCAGTCCAGCAGAGACCCAGTACTTC. Translation: CASSFRSPAETQYF.

The rearrangement joins TRBV7-3 to TRBJ2-6; 8 bases map to TRBD1. V shed 5 bases, J shed 0 bases, and the junction held 3 bases outside the gene matches. The CDR3 spans 16 residues. The germline CDR1 and CDR2 sequences are SGHTA and FQGTGA. In DNA form, the CDR3 reads TGTGCCAGCAGCCGGGACAGGCACTCTGGGGCCAACGTCCTGACTTTC. Amino acid sequence: CASSRDRHSGANVLTF.

This clonotype was counted between two and nine times. The chain links TRBV20-1 to TRBJ2-7; D is possibly TRBD1 or TRBD2 (5 bases each). This CDR3 region has 12 residues. Germline loops: CDR1 DFQATT, CDR2 SNEGSKA (reference sequence). The V and J ends lost 5 bases and 6 bases respectively, with 14 bases between them. As DNA, the CDR3 is TGCAGTGCTGGGGGTCTAGTGAGCGAGCAGTACTTC. Its protein product is CSAGGLVSEQYF.

Here the CDR3 DNA reads TGCAGCGTGCCCCGGACCTCACAGCAGCATGAGCAGTTCTTC. Its protein is CSVPRTSQQHEQFF. This rearrangement joins TRBV29-1 to TRBJ2-1; no clear D. Germline V lookup: CDR1 SQVTM, CDR2 ANQGSEA. Trimming left V 6 bases short and J 8 bases short, with 20 bases between. The CDR3 runs to 14 residues.

This clonotype was seen a handful of times. The chain has TRBV7-3 and TRBJ2-6; 13 positions agree with TRBD2. V lost 6 bases to trimming and J lost 1 base; unmatched junction nucleotides: 3. The germline CDR1 and CDR2 sequences are SGHTA and FQGTGA. The CDR3 extends over 17 amino acids. CDR3 nucleotides: TGTGCCAGCAGGGGGACTAGCGGGGATTCTGGGGCCAACGTCCTGACTTTC. As protein: CASRGTSGDSGANVLTF.

The chain recombines TRBV5-1 with TRBJ2-7; 7 nucleotides align to TRBD1. There are 14 residues in the CDR3. The V and J ends lost 2 bases and 3 bases, in that order; junction bases with no gene match: 5. CDR1 is SGHRS, CDR2 YFSETQ, per germline. The CDR3 sequence is CASSLQGTLYEQYF. CDR3 coding DNA: TGCGCCAGCAGCTTACAGGGGACCCTCTACGAGCAGTACTTC.

V is TRBV27 and J is TRBJ2-5; 10 bases agree with TRBD2. This CDR3 contains 20 residues. V was clipped by 4 bases and J by 7 bases; unmatched bases: 24. Germline V CDR1 and CDR2: MNHEY, SMNVEV (reference sequence). The CDR3 loop is CASSSGAAIAASGSSGTQYF. The CDR3 coding sequence is TGTGCCAGCAGTTCCGGGGCGGCGATAGCGGCTAGCGGGAGTTCTGGGACCCAGTACTTC.